This entry describes one T cell receptor beta chain. The data belong to a study of patients and donors after allogeneic stem cell transplantation. Using its own MiXCR run on the RT-PCR reads, TCRdb lists one record per CDR3 protein. The sample includes about 16,000 distinct CDR3 sequences, under 35% seen only once; the top ten take more than 35%. The receptor was isolated from a human donor who was either an allogeneic HSCT recipient or a stem cell or donor lymphocyte infusion donor (not recorded which). It is not recorded whose cells these are; they may come from a transplant donor. Specimen: blood, either unsorted or a sorted T cell fraction (not recorded which).

The DNA of the CDR3 is TGTGCCAGCAGCTTCGGCGGGGGAGGGACAGATACGCAGTATTTT. It codes for CASSFGGGGTDTQYF. This chain links TRBV7-3 with TRBJ2-3; 7 bases are shared with TRBD2. In germline, CDR1 is SGHTA, CDR2 FQGTGA. CDR3 length equals 15 residues. V shed 3 bases and J 3 bases; nucleotides not matched to a gene: 6.